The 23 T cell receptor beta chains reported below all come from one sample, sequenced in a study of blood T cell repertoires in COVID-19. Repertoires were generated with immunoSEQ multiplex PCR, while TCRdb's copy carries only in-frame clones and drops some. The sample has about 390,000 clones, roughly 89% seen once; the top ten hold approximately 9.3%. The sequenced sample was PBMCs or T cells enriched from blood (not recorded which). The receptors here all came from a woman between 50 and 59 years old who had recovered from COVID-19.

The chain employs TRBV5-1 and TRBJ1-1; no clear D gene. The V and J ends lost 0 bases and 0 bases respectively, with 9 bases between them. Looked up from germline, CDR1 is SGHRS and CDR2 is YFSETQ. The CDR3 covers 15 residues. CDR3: CASSLDEGLNTEAFF. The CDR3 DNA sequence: TGCGCCAGCAGCTTGGATGAGGGCCTGAACACTGAAGCTTTCTTT.

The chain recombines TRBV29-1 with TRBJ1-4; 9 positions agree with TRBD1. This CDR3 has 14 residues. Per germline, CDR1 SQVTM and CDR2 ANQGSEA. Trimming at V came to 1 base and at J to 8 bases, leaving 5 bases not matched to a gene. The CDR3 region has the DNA TGCAGCGTTGAAGGGACAGGGGAGGACGAAAAACTGTTTTTT. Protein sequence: CSVEGTGEDEKLFF.

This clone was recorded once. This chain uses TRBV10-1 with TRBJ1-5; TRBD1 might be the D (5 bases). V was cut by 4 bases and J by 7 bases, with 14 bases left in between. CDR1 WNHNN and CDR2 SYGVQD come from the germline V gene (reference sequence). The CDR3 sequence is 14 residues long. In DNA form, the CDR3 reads TGCGCCAGCAGTGCAGCCAGGGTCGAGCAGCCCCAGCATTTT. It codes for CASSAARVEQPQHF.

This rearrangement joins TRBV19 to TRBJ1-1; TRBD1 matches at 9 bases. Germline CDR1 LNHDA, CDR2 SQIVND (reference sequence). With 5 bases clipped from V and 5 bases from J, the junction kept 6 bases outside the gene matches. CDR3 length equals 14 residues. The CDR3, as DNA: TGTGCCAGTAGTGTTCCGGGACAGGGTACTGAAGCTTTCTTT. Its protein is CASSVPGQGTEAFF.

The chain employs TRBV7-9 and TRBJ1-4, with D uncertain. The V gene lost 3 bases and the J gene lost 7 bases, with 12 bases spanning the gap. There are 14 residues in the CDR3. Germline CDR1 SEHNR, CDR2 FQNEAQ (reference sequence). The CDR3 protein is CASSFAQSGEKLFF. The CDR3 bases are TGTGCCAGCAGCTTCGCACAGTCTGGTGAAAAACTGTTTTTT.

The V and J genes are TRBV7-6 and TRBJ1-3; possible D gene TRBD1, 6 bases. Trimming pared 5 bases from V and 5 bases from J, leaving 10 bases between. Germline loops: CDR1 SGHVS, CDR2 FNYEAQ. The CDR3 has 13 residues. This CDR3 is CASSPGTRNTIYF. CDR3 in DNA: TGTGCCAGCAGCCCCGGGACAAGAAACACCATATATTTT. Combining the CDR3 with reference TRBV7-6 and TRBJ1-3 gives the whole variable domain GAGVSQSPRYKVTKRGQDVALRCDPISGHVSLYWYRQALGQGPEFLTYFNYEAQQDKSGLPNDRFSAERPEGSISTLTIQRTEQRDSAMYRCASSPGTRNTIYFGEGSWLTVV.

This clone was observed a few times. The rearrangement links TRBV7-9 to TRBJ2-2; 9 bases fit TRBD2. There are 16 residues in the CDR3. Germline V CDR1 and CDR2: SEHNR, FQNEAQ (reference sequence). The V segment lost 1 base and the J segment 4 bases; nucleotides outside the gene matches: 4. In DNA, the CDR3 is TGTGCCAGCAGCTTAGGAGCGGGGGGCTTCACCGGGGAGCTGTTTTTT. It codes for CASSLGAGGFTGELFF.

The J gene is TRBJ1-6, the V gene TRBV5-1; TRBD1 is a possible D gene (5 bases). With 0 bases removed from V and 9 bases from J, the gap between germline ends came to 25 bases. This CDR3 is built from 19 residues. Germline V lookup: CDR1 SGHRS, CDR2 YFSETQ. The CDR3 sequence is CASSLASQDATVSGSPLHF. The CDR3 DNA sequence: TGCGCCAGCAGCTTGGCCTCACAGGATGCTACCGTCTCGGGTTCACCCCTCCACTTT.

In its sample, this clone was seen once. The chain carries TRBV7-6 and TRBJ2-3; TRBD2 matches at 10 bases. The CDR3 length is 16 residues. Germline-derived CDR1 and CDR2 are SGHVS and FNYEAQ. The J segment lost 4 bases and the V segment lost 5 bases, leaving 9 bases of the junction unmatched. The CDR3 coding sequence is TGTGCCAGCAGCCCGCCCAGCGGGGGGGTTTCAGATACGCAGTATTTT. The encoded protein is CASSPPSGGVSDTQYF.

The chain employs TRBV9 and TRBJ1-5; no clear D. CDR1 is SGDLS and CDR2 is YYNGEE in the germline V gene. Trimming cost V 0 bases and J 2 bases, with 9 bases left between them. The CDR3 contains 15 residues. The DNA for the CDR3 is TGTGCCAGCAGCGTAGAGCCTTCTGGCAATCAGCCCCAGCATTTT. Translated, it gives CASSVEPSGNQPQHF. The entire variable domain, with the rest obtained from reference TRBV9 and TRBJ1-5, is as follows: DSGVTQTPKHLITATGQRVTLRCSPRSGDLSVYWYQQSLDQGLQFLIQYYNGEERAKGNILERFSAQQFPDLHSELNLSSLELGDSALYFCASSVEPSGNQPQHFGDGTRLSIL.

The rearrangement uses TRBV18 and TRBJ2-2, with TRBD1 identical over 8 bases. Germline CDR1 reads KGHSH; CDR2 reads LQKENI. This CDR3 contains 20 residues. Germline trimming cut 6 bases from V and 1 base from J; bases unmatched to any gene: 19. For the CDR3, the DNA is TGTGCCAGCTCGATCATCCGTTTTGCGCGTGGGACAGGGAACACCGGGGAGCTGTTTTTT. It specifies CASSIIRFARGTGNTGELFF.

In nucleotides, the CDR3 is TGTGCCACCAGTAGCGGGGGGGGCACAGATACGCAGTATTTT. As protein: CATSSGGGTDTQYF. V gene TRBV24-1 combines with J gene TRBJ2-3; TRBD2 agrees at 10 bases. The CDR3 runs 14 residues. J lost 1 base, V lost 6 bases, and 0 bases had no gene match. Germline values: CDR1 KGHDR, CDR2 SFDVKD.

The CDR3 coding sequence is TGTGCCAGCCGGGGGAGGGCGGACACTAACTATGGCTACACCTTC. It encodes CASRGRADTNYGYTF. The chain recombines TRBV25-1 with TRBJ1-2, with a weak D call TRBD1 (5 bases). The length of the CDR3 is 15 residues. V lost 8 bases and J lost 0, with 16 bases in between. CDR1 and CDR2 from the germline V gene are MGHDK and SYGVNS.

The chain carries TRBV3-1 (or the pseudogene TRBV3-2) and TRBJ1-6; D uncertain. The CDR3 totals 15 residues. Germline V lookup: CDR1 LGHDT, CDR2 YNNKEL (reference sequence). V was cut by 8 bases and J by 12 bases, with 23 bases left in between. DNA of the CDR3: TGTGCCAGCGGCCCGACAACCTACGGCGCCCGACCCCTCCACTTT. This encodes CASGPTTYGARPLHF.

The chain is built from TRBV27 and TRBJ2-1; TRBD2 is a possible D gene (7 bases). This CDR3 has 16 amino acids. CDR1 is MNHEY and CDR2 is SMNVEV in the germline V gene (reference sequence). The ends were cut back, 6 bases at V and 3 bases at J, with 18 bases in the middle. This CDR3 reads CASRTSRGGHYNEQFF. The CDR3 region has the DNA TGTGCCAGCAGAACCTCTAGGGGGGGGCACTACAATGAGCAGTTCTTC.

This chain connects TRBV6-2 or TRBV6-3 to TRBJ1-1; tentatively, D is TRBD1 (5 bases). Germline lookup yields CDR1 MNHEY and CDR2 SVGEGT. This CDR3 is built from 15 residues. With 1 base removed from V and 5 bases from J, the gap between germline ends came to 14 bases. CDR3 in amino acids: CASSYLGDVRTEAFF. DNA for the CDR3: TGTGCCAGCAGTTACTTAGGGGATGTAAGAACTGAAGCTTTCTTT.

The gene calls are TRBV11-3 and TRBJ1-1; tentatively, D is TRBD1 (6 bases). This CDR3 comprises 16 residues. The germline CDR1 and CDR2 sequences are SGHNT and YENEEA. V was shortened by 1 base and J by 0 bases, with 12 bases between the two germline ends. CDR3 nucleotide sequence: TGTGCCAGCAGCTTAGGAGGCAGGGGACTGAACACTGAAGCTTTCTTT. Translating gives CASSLGGRGLNTEAFF.

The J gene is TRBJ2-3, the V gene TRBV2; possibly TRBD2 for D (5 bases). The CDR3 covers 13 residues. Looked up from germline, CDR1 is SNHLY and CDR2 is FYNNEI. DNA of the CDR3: TGTGCGAGTGGAGTCGGGGTAACAGATACGCAGTATTTT. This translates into CASGVGVTDTQYF.

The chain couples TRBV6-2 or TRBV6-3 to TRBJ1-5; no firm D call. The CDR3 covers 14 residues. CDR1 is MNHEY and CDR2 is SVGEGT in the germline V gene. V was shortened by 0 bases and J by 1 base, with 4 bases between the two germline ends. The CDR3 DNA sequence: TGTGCCAGCAGTTACTCACGGAGCAATCAGCCCCAGCATTTT. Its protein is CASSYSRSNQPQHF.

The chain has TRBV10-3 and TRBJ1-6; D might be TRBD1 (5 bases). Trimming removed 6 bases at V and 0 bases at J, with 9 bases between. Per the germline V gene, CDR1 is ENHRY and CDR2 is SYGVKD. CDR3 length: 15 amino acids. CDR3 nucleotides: TGTGCCATCAGAGACAGTAGCTCCTATAATTCACCCCTCCACTTT. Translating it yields CAIRDSSSYNSPLHF.

The CDR3 DNA reads as TGTGCCAGCAGTTACTCAGGAGACAGCCGCTATGGCTACACCTTC. Encoded protein: CASSYSGDSRYGYTF. The chain uses TRBV6-5 and TRBJ1-2; TRBD1 might be the D (5 bases). This CDR3 contains 15 residues. Germline V gene lookup returns CDR1 MNHEY and CDR2 SVGAGI. Trimming took off 0 bases at V and 4 bases at J, with 12 bases between the two ends.

The CDR3 here is CASGSVWQAGELFF. The DNA for the CDR3 is TGTGCCAGCGGCTCAGTATGGCAGGCCGGGGAGCTGTTTTTT. The gene calls are TRBV7-9 and TRBJ2-2; D is undetermined. Germline values: CDR1 SEHNR, CDR2 FQNEAQ (reference sequence). Trimming stripped 8 bases from V and 6 bases from J, with 16 bases between. The CDR3 consists of 14 residues.

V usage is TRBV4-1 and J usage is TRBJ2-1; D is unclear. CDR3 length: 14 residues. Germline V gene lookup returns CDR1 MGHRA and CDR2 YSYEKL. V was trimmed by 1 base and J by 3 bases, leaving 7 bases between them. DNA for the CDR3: TGCGCCAGCAGCCAAGTTAAATTCTACAATGAGCAGTTCTTC. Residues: CASSQVKFYNEQFF.